The clone carrying this T cell receptor (beta chain) came up a few times. The source of the sample is a study of cytomegalovirus exposure and HLA in healthy donors. Study-wide background: T cells numbering about 200 million yielded fewer than 140 million unique TCR beta sequences in an earlier analysis.

At the time of sampling, donors were nominally healthy, though unrecorded immune exposures were likely. In the PCR, 60 Vbeta and 13 Jbeta primers were used. Some clones are missing from TCRdb's copy, which holds only in-frame ones; the method was immunoSEQ multiplex PCR. This sample carries 95,000 to 110,000 clones, approximately 76% of them seen once, and the ten largest clones take 2% to 3%. Looked up from germline, CDR1 is LNHDA and CDR2 is SQIVND (reference sequence). The CDR3 extends over 14 amino acids. Unmatched junction bases numbered 5, after V lost 3 bases and J lost 8 bases. The sequenced sample consisted of PBMCs. The chain links TRBV19 to TRBJ1-4; 8 nucleotides agree with TRBD1. The clonotype was recovered from a man aged 18-30 years in good health and CMV-seronegative. The CDR3 DNA reads as TGTGCCAGTAGTATCGGACAGGGTGAGGAAAAACTGTTTTTT. It is translated as CASSIGQGEEKLFF.